This TCR beta chain was retrieved from a study of blood T cell repertoires in COVID-19. Study-wide background: There were acute and convalescent COVID-19 samples, and they came from the United States, Italy and Spain. PBMCs, B-cell-depleted T cells, or T cells provided the cDNA or gDNA that made up the material.

In the original processing: By means of reference gene primer amplification, nucleated cell counts were estimated. Only in-frame clones appear in the TCRdb table, and some are missing; sequencing was by immunoSEQ multiplex PCR. That table gives V, J and clone size, and the DNA gave D and trimming. The repertoire includes 130,000 or so clones, roughly 90% of them detected once, and around 7.3% sits in the top ten. Germline-derived CDR1 and CDR2 are MRHNA and SNTAGT. V was clipped by 8 bases and J by 5 bases, with 9 bases between them. The CDR3 consists of 12 residues. This clonotype was sampled from a man aged 45-65 years with acute or convalescent COVID-19. Sample: peripheral blood. The rearrangement uses TRBV6-4 and TRBJ2-2, with D possibly matching TRBD2 (5 bases). CDR3 DNA: TGTGCCAGCGGACGGGATACCGGGGAGCTGTTTTTT. The encoded protein is CASGRDTGELFF.